This T cell receptor (beta chain) came from a study of blood T cell repertoires in COVID-19 (dated by TCRdb to between 2020 and 2021). As for the study more broadly: Samples covering the acute and convalescent phases of COVID-19 were provided by collaborators in the United States, Italy and Spain. The material from the prospective study consisted of cDNA or gDNA derived from T cells, B-cell-depleted T cells, or PBMCs. Deeply sampled blood TCRbeta repertoires from subjects exposed to, actively infected with, or recovered from COVID-19 were included in the dataset. The repertoires were made available in a free public database intended to serve as a resource for research on the immune response to SARS-CoV-2. Samples came from the ongoing ImmuneRACE study (first 160 participants) plus 1,254 subjects from 6 global collaborators. The sample metadata nearly always contained a de-identified subject ID, COVID-19 status, age in years and sex. Where available, HLA class I and class II types were obtained from metadata supplied by the sample provider rather than from assay-based typing. Results and caveats for the whole study, not just this receptor: How much clinical and demographic metadata was included differed by source and by participant, and the metadata was provided uncurated.

TCRbeta CDR3 regions were amplified from genomic DNA by means of the immunoSEQ Assay, a bias-controlled multiplex PCR. As for how the authors treated the data: Nucleated cell counts per sample were estimated from amplification of reference gene primers within the assay. To quantify the absolute abundance of each unique TCRbeta CDR3 rearrangement, sequence reads were collapsed and filtered. For each sample, productive Simpson clonality was calculated as the square root of Simpson's diversity index over productive rearrangements. This is the immuneACCESS table as TCRdb keeps it, with only in-frame sequences that have V and J called. A part of the clones is gone; compared with another copy, unresolved V genes explain less than half, and the rest is unexplained. V, J and clone size reflect that table, while D and trimming were determined from the DNA. Present in this sample are some 220,000 clones, 80% of which were seen just once. Together, the top ten hold roughly 6.7% of the sample.

Collaborating institutions collected whole blood in K2EDTA tubes following their own protocols. Collaborator samples were shipped for TCRbeta analysis as frozen whole blood, isolated PBMCs, or DNA extracted from either sample type. V and J are trimmed by 10 bases and 9 bases, and the gene matches miss 16 bases of the junction. The CDR3 sequence holds 14 residues, the cysteine and phenylalanine included. Here the CDR3 DNA is all that survives: 42 bases in frame from base 1. Per the germline V gene, MNHEY is the CDR1 and SVGAGI is the CDR2. Only a few counts were recorded for this clone. No cognate antigen has been identified for it. Within one base of it there is no much larger clone, and no base qualities were kept.

In this chain, TRBV6-5 is recombined with TRBJ1-1; 8 central bases correspond to TRBD1. The receptor was isolated from a woman in her 70s with acute or convalescent COVID-19. The sample taken for sequencing was peripheral blood. CDR3 protein: CATNPPHRDRQAFF. The DNA is TGTGCCACCAACCCGCCTCACCGGGACAGGCAAGCTTTCTTT.